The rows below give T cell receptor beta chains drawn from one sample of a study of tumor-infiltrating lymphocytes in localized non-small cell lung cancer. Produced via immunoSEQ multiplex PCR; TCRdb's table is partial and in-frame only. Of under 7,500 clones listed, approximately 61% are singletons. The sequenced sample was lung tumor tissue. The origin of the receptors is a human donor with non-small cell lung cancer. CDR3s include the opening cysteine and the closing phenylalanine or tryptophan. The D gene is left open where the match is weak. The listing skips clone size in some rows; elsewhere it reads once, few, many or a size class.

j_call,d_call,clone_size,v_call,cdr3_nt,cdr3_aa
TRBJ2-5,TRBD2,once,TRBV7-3,TGTGCCAGCAGCTTACGTTTAGGGAGGGAAGAGACCCAGTACTTC,CASSLRLGREETQYF
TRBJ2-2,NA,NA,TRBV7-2,TGTGCCAGCAGCCTGGGACGATCGGCCACCGGGGAGCTGTTTTTT,CASSLGRSATGELFF
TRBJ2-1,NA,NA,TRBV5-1,TGCGCCAGCAGCTTCGACGGGGGGCCGGGGAATGAGCAGTTCTTC,CASSFDGGPGNEQFF
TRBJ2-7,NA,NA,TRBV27,TGTGCCAGCAGTTGGGCCAGTTCCCGCTGGGAGCAGTACTTC,CASSWASSRWEQYF
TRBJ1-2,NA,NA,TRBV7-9,TGTGCCAGCAGCTTAGCAGGGGCGGGCTACACCTTC,CASSLAGAGYTF
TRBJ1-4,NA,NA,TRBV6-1,TGTGCCAGCAGTGAACAGTTAGGTGAAAAACTGTTTTTT,CASSEQLGEKLFF
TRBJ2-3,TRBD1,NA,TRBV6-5,TGTGCCAGCAGTTACGGGACAGGGTCAGATACGCAGTATTTT,CASSYGTGSDTQYF
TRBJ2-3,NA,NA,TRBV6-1,TGTGCCAGCAGTGACAGGCCTGGGGCAGGCGCAGATACGCAGTATTTT,CASSDRPGAGADTQYF
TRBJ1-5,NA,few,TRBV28,TGTGCCAGCAGTTTACCTTTTAATAGCAATCAGCCCCAGCATTTT,CASSLPFNSNQPQHF
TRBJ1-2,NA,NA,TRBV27,TGTGCCAGCAGTTATGGGTGGAACTATGGCTACACCTTC,CASSYGWNYGYTF
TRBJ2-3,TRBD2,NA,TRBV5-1,TGCGCCAGCAGGTCGGTGGGACTAGCGGGGGGCCGCACAGATACGCAGTATTTT,CASRSVGLAGGRTDTQYF
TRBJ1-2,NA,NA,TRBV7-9,TGTGCCAGCAGCTTATCGACACAGGTCTATGGCTACACCTTC,CASSLSTQVYGYTF
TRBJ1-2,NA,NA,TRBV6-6,TGTGCCAGCAGTTACTATACGACTTCAGGAGCCTATGGCTACACCTTC,CASSYYTTSGAYGYTF
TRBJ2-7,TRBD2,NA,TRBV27,TGTGCCAGCAGTTTAGCGGGGGGCTACGAGCAGTACTTC,CASSLAGGYEQYF
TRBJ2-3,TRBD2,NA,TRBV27,TGTGCCAGCAATGAGGGACTAGCGGGAGGGACAGATACGCAGTATTTT,CASNEGLAGGTDTQYF
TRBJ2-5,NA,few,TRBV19,TGTGCCAGTAGCGGGAGTGGGGAGACCCAGTACTTC,CASSGSGETQYF
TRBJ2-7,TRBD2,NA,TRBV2,TGTGCCAGCAGTGTCTCAGCGGGGGGGGTCTACGAGCAGTACTTC,CASSVSAGGVYEQYF
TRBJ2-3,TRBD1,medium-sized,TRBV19,TGTGCCAGTAGTATCGGGACAGGCGACACAGATACGCAGTATTTT,CASSIGTGDTDTQYF
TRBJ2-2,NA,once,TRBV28,TGTGCCAGCAGTTTTGGGGGGCGTTGGACCGGGGAGCTGTTTTTT,CASSFGGRWTGELFF
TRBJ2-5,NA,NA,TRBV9,TGTGCCAGCAGCGTAGGTACCGGTTCTTTCGAGACCCAGTACTTC,CASSVGTGSFETQYF
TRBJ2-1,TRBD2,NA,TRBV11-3,TGTGCCAGCAGCAAGGGACTAGCGGACAACAATGAGCAGTTCTTC,CASSKGLADNNEQFF
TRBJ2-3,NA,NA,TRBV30,TGTGCCTGGAGAATAGGACAGCCAGATACGCAGTATTTT,CAWRIGQPDTQYF
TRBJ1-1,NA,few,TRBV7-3,TGTGCCAGCAGCTTCGGACGGGAGAACACTGAAGCTTTCTTT,CASSFGRENTEAFF
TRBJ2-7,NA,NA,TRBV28,TGTGCCAGCAGCCAGGTGGGTACCACCTACGAGCAGTACTTC,CASSQVGTTYEQYF
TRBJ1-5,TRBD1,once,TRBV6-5,TGTGCCAGCAGGCAAGACAGGGGTAGCAATCAGCCCCAGCATTTT,CASRQDRGSNQPQHF
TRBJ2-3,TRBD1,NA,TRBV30,TGTGCCTGGAGTTGGGACAGAACTAGCACAGATACGCAGTATTTT,CAWSWDRTSTDTQYF
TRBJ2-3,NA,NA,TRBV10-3,TGTGCCATCGGGAAAAGCGATTCAGCAGATACGCAGTATTTT,CAIGKSDSADTQYF
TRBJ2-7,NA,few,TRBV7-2,TGTGCCAGCAGCCGACAGAGTTACTACGAGCAGTACTTC,CASSRQSYYEQYF
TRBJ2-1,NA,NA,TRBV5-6,TGTGCCAGCAGCCGTATGGATGAGCAGTTCTTC,CASSRMDEQFF
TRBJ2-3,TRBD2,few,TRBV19,TGTGCCAGTAGAGTGACTAGCGGGAGCACAGATACGCAGTATTTT,CASRVTSGSTDTQYF
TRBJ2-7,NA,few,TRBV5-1,TGCGCCAGCAGGAACGAGGGGCCGTCCTACGAGCAGTACTTC,CASRNEGPSYEQYF